This T cell receptor (beta chain) was observed in a study of CD8+CD57+ T cells in acquired aplastic anemia. Study context: The DNA of sorted CD4+ and CD8+ cells averaged 3.2 ug.

Whole-study findings and limits: CD8+ Simpson's diversity in patients was not significantly different from that in controls. Shared by patients and controls, 25 to 30 CD8+ CDR3s were abundant in patients.

An expansion of CD8+CD57+ cells by flow cytometry had been shown in patients chosen for sequencing. A severe acquired aplastic anemia diagnosis applied to all patients. Using genomic DNA as the template, TCR beta VDJ and CDR3 profiling was carried out. TCRdb reprocessed the reads with MiXCR, giving one entry per CDR3 protein. The sample shows over 150,000 distinct CDR3 sequences, nearly 65% of them seen only once. With respect to this clonotype: As yet, its antigen is unknown.

The CDR3 totals 14 residues. Trimming pared 6 bases from V and 0 bases from J, leaving 9 bases between. Germline CDR1 reads MGHDK; CDR2 reads SYGVNS. This rearrangement joins TRBV25-1 to TRBJ1-3; no reliable D call. Sequenced material: sorted CD4+, CD8+, or CD8+CD57+ T cells (not recorded which) from PBMCs. The sequence came from a human donor with aplastic anemia. The DNA for the CDR3 is TGTGCCAGCAGGGAGCCAAACTCTGGAAACACCATATATTTT. It is translated as CASREPNSGNTIYF.